This record covers a single T cell receptor beta chain. This specimen belongs to a study of blood T cell repertoires in COVID-19. In the study overall: There were acute and convalescent COVID-19 samples, and they came from the United States, Italy and Spain.

As processed by the authors: By means of reference gene primer amplification, nucleated cell counts were estimated. Profiling relied on immunoSEQ multiplex PCR, and the TCRdb table lists in-frame clones only, not all of them. The D gene and trimming were derived from the DNA, and the V and J assignments and clone size from that table. Here the sample spans about 240,000 clones, 75% to 90% being singletons. The germline V and J ends were trimmed by 0 bases and 3 bases, with 12 bases remaining between them. The V gene's germline CDR1 is MNHNY and CDR2 SVGAGI (reference sequence). There are 15 residues in the CDR3.

This TCR was sampled from a man aged 55-75 years who had recovered from COVID-19. This sequence joins TRBV6-6 and TRBJ2-7, with TRBD1 as a possible D gene (6 bases). The sample taken for sequencing was peripheral blood. The CDR3 nucleotides are TGTGCCAGCAGTTACTCGTTAGGGGGAATCTACGAGCAGTACGTC. This sequence encodes CASSYSLGGIYEQYV.